Described below is a single T cell receptor (beta chain) sequence and its context. This entry belongs to a study of blood T cell repertoires in COVID-19. Authors' analysis steps: Using reference gene primer amplification, nucleated cell counts were estimated. Clones were sequenced by immunoSEQ multiplex PCR, and TCRdb holds only the in-frame ones, with some missing. V and J calls and clone size come straight from that table; D and trimming were deduced from the DNA. The table has 200,000 to 300,000 clones, 70% to 90% seen once. Sequencing was performed on peripheral blood. This clonotype was sampled from a man aged 18 to 30 with active or convalescent COVID-19.

The CDR3 here is CASSPRRFALGDTEAFF. The CDR3 DNA follows: TGTGCCAGCAGCCCAAGAAGGTTTGCCCTCGGGGACACTGAAGCTTTCTTT. V usage is TRBV21-1 and J usage is TRBJ1-1. TRBV21-1 is noted as a pseudogene. The CDR3 is 17 amino acids.